The 14 T cell receptor beta chains presented below share a single source sample, sequenced in a study of blood T cell repertoires in COVID-19. The table came from immunoSEQ multiplex PCR; TCRdb's copy has only in-frame clones and leaves some out. This sample has approximately 270,000 clones, with 70% to 90% found just once. Sequencing was carried out using peripheral blood. The receptors were gathered from a man of 80 years or more with acute or convalescent COVID-19.

J is TRBJ2-2 and V is TRBV4-3; 8 bases agree with TRBD2. V shed 0 bases and J 0 bases; nucleotides not matched to a gene: 3. Germline lookup yields CDR1 LGHNA and CDR2 YSLEER. The CDR3 is 17 residues long. Here the CDR3 DNA reads TGCGCCAGCAGCCAAGATTTGCGGGGGGCGAACACCGGGGAGCTGTTTTTT. Translated: CASSQDLRGANTGELFF.

J is TRBJ1-1 and V is TRBV6-5, with D possibly being TRBD1 (6 bases). Trimming removed 5 bases from V and 4 bases from J, with 14 bases in between. In germline, CDR1 is MNHEY, CDR2 SVGAGI. CDR3 length: 14 residues. The CDR3 loop is CASSTLRGSTEAFF. In nucleotides, the CDR3 is TGTGCCAGCAGTACCCTGAGGGGGAGCACTGAAGCTTTCTTT.

V usage is TRBV10-3 and J usage is TRBJ2-5; 7 positions agree with TRBD1. Germline V lookup: CDR1 ENHRY, CDR2 SYGVKD. The CDR3 is made up of 13 amino acids. Germline trimming cut 9 bases from V and 4 bases from J; bases unmatched to any gene: 8. The CDR3 DNA reads TGTGCCATGGGGGCAGGGGGTCGAGAGACCCAGTACTTC. Translated: CAMGAGGRETQYF.

CDR3 in DNA: TGTGCCAGCAGCCCAAGCGGGGGGCTCTACAATGAGCAGTTCTTC. This gives the protein CASSPSGGLYNEQFF. This chain connects TRBV9 to TRBJ2-1; 9 nucleotides align to TRBD2. Germline loops: CDR1 SGDLS, CDR2 YYNGEE. The V and J ends lost 4 bases and 3 bases, in that order; junction bases with no gene match: 5. There are 15 residues in the CDR3.

The rearrangement joins TRBV18 to TRBJ1-2, with D perhaps TRBD1 (6 bases). This CDR3 contains 15 residues. V shed 6 bases and J shed 4 bases, with 18 bases lying between them. The germline V gene has CDR1 KGHSH and CDR2 LQKENI. The CDR3 loop is CASSPTGLRGYGYTF. CDR3 sequence (DNA): TGTGCCAGCTCCCCCACAGGGCTAAGAGGCTATGGCTACACCTTC.

This chain uses TRBV6-5 with TRBJ1-2; D perhaps matches TRBD1 (5 bases). The V gene lost 7 bases and the J gene lost 6 bases, with 12 bases spanning the gap. Germline loops: CDR1 MNHEY, CDR2 SVGAGI. The CDR3 is 12 residues long. The CDR3 region has the DNA TGTGCCAGCACAAGGGGCCGGGATGGCTACACCTTC. Translating gives CASTRGRDGYTF.

The V gene is TRBV11-1, the J gene TRBJ1-4; D is unresolved. The CDR3 is made up of 14 amino acids. V was clipped by 6 bases and J by 4 bases, with 12 bases between them. The germline gives CDR1 SGHAT, CDR2 FQDESV (reference sequence). The DNA for the CDR3 is TGTGCCAGCAGGGCTGTGCCATTTAATGAAAAACTGTTTTTT. Its translation: CASRAVPFNEKLFF.

The sample holds one count of this clone. This chain uses TRBV18 with TRBJ1-4; 11 bases align to TRBD1. This CDR3 has 18 residues. In germline, CDR1 is KGHSH, CDR2 LQKENI. V dropped 1 base and J dropped 7; count of bases not matched to a gene: 11. The CDR3 loop reads CASSPLPPGQGVSEKLFF. The CDR3 nucleotides are TGTGCCAGCTCACCACTTCCCCCGGGACAGGGGGTTAGTGAAAAACTGTTTTTT.

The V call is TRBV2, the J call TRBJ1-5, with 8 positions matching TRBD1. J was trimmed by 4 bases and V by 4 bases; bases with no gene match: 9. Germline V gene lookup returns CDR1 SNHLY and CDR2 FYNNEI. The length of the CDR3 is 16 residues. In DNA form, the CDR3 reads TGTGCCAGCAGTGCAGAGTGGACAGGGTCAAATCAGCCCCAGCATTTT. Its protein product is CASSAEWTGSNQPQHF. Full variable domain (missing parts from reference TRBV2 and TRBJ1-5): EPEVTQTPSHQVTQMGQEVILRCVPISNHLYFYWYRQILGQKVEFLVSFYNNEISEKSEIFDDQFSVERPDGSNFTLKIRSTKLEDSAMYFCASSAEWTGSNQPQHFGDGTRLSIL.

The CDR3 sequence: CASSLGQFPNTGELFF. The CDR3 coding sequence is TGTGCCAGCAGTTTAGGACAGTTCCCGAACACCGGGGAGCTGTTTTTT. V and J are TRBV27 and TRBJ2-2; D is perhaps TRBD1 (6 bases). This CDR3 has 16 residues. The V end lost 2 bases, the J end lost 0 bases, and 10 bases lay between the germline ends. Germline V gene lookup returns CDR1 MNHEY and CDR2 SMNVEV (reference sequence).

This clone showed up just once. The chain is built from TRBV7-2 and TRBJ2-1; 12 bases line up with TRBD2. The CDR3 covers 16 residues. The ends lost 0 bases at V and 10 bases at J; junction bases unmatched: 7. The germline V gene encodes CDR1 SGHTA and CDR2 FQGNSA. DNA of the CDR3: TGTGCCAGCAGCTTAGCCGGGACTAGCGGGTTGAGCGAGCAGTTCTTC. It yields the protein CASSLAGTSGLSEQFF. Filled out from reference TRBV7-2 and TRBJ2-1, the complete variable domain reads GAGVSQSPSNKVTEKGKDVELRCDPISGHTALYWYRQSLGQGLEFLIYFQGNSAPDKSGLPSDRFSAERTGGSVSTLTIQRTQQEDSAVYLCASSLAGTSGLSEQFFGPGTRLTVL.

The gene calls are TRBV19 and TRBJ2-7; 7 bases line up with TRBD2. This CDR3 is 15 amino acids long. V gave up 9 bases and J gave up 0 bases; unmatched junction bases: 11. Germline CDR1 reads LNHDA; CDR2 reads SQIVND (reference sequence). The CDR3 bases are TGTGCCAGCTCGGCACTCCTAGCGGCCTCCTACGAGCAGTACTTC. It yields the protein CASSALLAASYEQYF.

The rearrangement joins TRBV6-5 to TRBJ1-4; weak D call: TRBD1 (6 bases). V was trimmed by 2 bases and J by 7 bases, leaving 17 bases between them. Germline V lookup: CDR1 MNHEY, CDR2 SVGAGI. The CDR3 has 16 amino acids. CDR3 in DNA: TGTGCCAGCAGTTACGGGTTGGGCACGACAGGTGAAAAACTGTTTTTT. Its protein is CASSYGLGTTGEKLFF.

This clone was recorded at least ten times. This chain uses TRBV6-6 with TRBJ2-2, with D hard to call. This CDR3 spans 13 amino acids. Trimming took 4 bases from V and 2 from J, leaving 5 bases between them. Germline CDR1 reads MNHNY; CDR2 reads SVGAGI (reference sequence). Here the CDR3 DNA reads TGTGCCAGCAGTTTTTATAACACCGGGGAGCTGTTTTTT. It translates to CASSFYNTGELFF.